This TCR beta chain is from a study of shared clonotypes between healthy human individuals. Study observations and caveats: Generation probability values for non-shared clonotypes were lower than those for clonotypes shared by all four donors.

Here immunoSEQ multiplex PCR was the method, and the copy in TCRdb shows in-frame clones only, minus some. The repertoire holds some 2 million clones, with approximately 94% as singletons. Naive CD8 cells comprised CD45RO-negative, CCR7-positively selected cells, excluding terminally differentiated effector memory CD45RA+ cells. With regard to this clone: Its antigen remains unidentified.

Germline CDR1 SQVTM, CDR2 ANQGSEA. CDR3 length: 13 residues. Trimming shortened V by 4 bases and J by 8 bases, and 14 bases separated the two germline ends. The chain combines TRBV29-1 with TRBJ2-2; tentatively, D is TRBD1 or TRBD2 (5 bases each). The sequence was obtained from a man aged 18 to 35 in good health. Material: naive CD8+ T cells sorted from blood. The CDR3 spells CSVAGTRLGELFF. For the CDR3, the DNA is TGCAGCGTTGCTGGGACCCGTCTAGGGGAGCTGTTTTTT.